Listed below are T cell receptor beta chains from one sample, sequenced in a study of regulatory T cells in long-lasting Graves disease. TCRdb passed the multiplex PCR reads through MiXCR, listing each CDR3 protein once. Among hundreds of thousands of distinct CDR3 sequences, under 20% were seen once, and the ten largest hold more than 15%. This sample was shared with a second study, whose subject was T cells in Graves' hyperthyroidism and ophthalmopathy.

The sample in question was peripheral blood mononuclear cells (PBMCs), obtained at new diagnosis, from a patient treated with antithyroid drugs. The receptors stem from a woman aged 30 to 39 with Graves disease. CDR3s include the opening cysteine and the closing phenylalanine or tryptophan. The order of the fields is D gene, J gene, V gene, clone size, CDR3 protein, CDR3 DNA. D genes are given only for firm matches. Only some rows state a clone size, as once, few, many or a class for expanded clones.

NA,TRBJ1-1,TRBV7-6,many,CASSQSTLNTEAFF,TGTGCCAGCAGCCAATCGACCTTAAACACTGAAGCTTTCTTT
NA,TRBJ1-5,TRBV28,few,CASSLSDRDNQPQHF,TGTGCCAGCAGTTTGTCGGACAGAGATAATCAGCCCCAGCATTTT
NA,TRBJ1-4,TRBV6-1,many,CASSTGLWEKLFF,TGTGCCAGCAGTACAGGTTTATGGGAAAAACTGTTTTTT
NA,TRBJ2-1,TRBV19,few,CASSKGGGPGSSYNEQFF,TGTGCCAGTAGTAAGGGGGGAGGGCCCGGAAGCTCCTACAATGAGCAGTTCTTC
NA,TRBJ2-7,TRBV5-1,many,CASSFGYSSYEQYF,TGCGCCAGCAGCTTCGGGTACTCCTCCTACGAGCAGTACTTC
NA,TRBJ2-5,TRBV20-1,NA,CSARDLGRAQETQYF,TGCAGTGCTAGAGATCTTGGCAGGGCCCAAGAGACCCAGTACTTC
NA,TRBJ1-1,TRBV30,many,CAWRGLGTTEAFF,TGTGCCTGGAGAGGGCTGGGTACCACTGAAGCTTTCTTT
NA,TRBJ1-4,TRBV20-1,few,CSAPRNPFNEKLFF,TGCAGTGCTCCGAGGAACCCCTTTAATGAAAAACTGTTTTTT
TRBD1,TRBJ1-2,TRBV11-2,few,CASSLTRGYGYTF,TGTGCCAGCAGCCTAACCAGGGGGTATGGCTACACCTTC
TRBD1,TRBJ2-7,TRBV2,many,CASRRQGYEQYF,TGTGCCAGCAGACGACAGGGCTACGAGCAGTACTTC
NA,TRBJ1-6,TRBV27,many,CASRYQGSPLHF,TGTGCCAGCAGATATCAGGGTTCACCCCTCCACTTT
NA,TRBJ2-7,TRBV6-5,many,CASSYGLGSSYEQYF,TGTGCCAGCAGTTACGGGCTTGGAAGCTCCTACGAGCAGTACTTC
NA,TRBJ1-1,TRBV29-1,NA,CSVAMTDTEAFF,TGCAGCGTTGCTATGACAGACACTGAAGCTTTCTTT
NA,TRBJ1-1,TRBV2,many,CANASKSTEAFF,TGTGCCAACGCCTCCAAGAGCACTGAAGCTTTCTTT
NA,TRBJ2-5,TRBV5-1,few,CASSLAGAVETQYF,TGCGCCAGCAGCTTGGCTGGGGCAGTAGAGACCCAGTACTTC
TRBD2,TRBJ2-1,TRBV18,NA,CASSPGTSEDRSYNEQFF,TGTGCCAGCTCACCCGGGACTAGCGAAGACCGAAGCTACAATGAGCAGTTCTTC
NA,TRBJ1-1,TRBV3-1,NA,CASSQARQEAFF,TGTGCCAGCAGCCAGGCGAGACAGGAAGCTTTCTTT
NA,TRBJ2-3,TRBV5-1,NA,CASREVGGASWNTQYF,TGCGCCAGCAGAGAGGTAGGGGGGGCATCCTGGAATACGCAGTATTTT
NA,TRBJ2-5,TRBV2,NA,CASTLIDRQETQYF,TGTGCCAGCACCCTAATTGACAGGCAAGAGACCCAGTACTTC
TRBD1,TRBJ1-5,TRBV20-1,NA,CSARATGGSNQPQHF,TGCAGTGCTAGAGCGACAGGGGGCAGCAATCAGCCCCAGCATTTT
TRBD2,TRBJ2-7,TRBV11-2,few,CASSPSGTSGKYEQYF,TGTGCCAGCAGCCCTTCCGGGACTAGCGGGAAATACGAGCAGTACTTC
TRBD1,TRBJ1-1,TRBV29-1,many,CSVRDSFSFDAFF,TGCAGCGTTCGGGACAGCTTTAGTTTTGACGCTTTCTTT